These 21 T cell receptor beta chains came from one sample sequenced in a study of cytomegalovirus exposure and HLA in healthy donors. With 60 Vbeta and 13 Jbeta primers, the PCR was carried out. Some clones are missing from TCRdb's copy, which holds only in-frame ones; the method was immunoSEQ multiplex PCR. The sample has approximately 210,000 clones; roughly 78% are singletons. The sample consisted of PBMCs. All receptors come from a girl aged 10 to 17 in good health and CMV-seropositive.

The chain carries TRBV12-5 and TRBJ1-2; 7 bases map to TRBD1. The length of the CDR3 is 15 residues. V was clipped by 1 base and J by 8 bases; unmatched bases: 10. Germline values: CDR1 LGHNT, CDR2 FRNRAP. The DNA of the CDR3 is TGTGCTAGTGGTTTGGAACCGACAGGGACTGGCGGCTACACCTTC. It yields the protein CASGLEPTGTGGYTF.

CDR3 sequence reads: CASSYQREYGYEKLFF. As DNA, the CDR3 is TGTGCCAGCAGTTATCAAAGGGAGTACGGGTATGAAAAACTGTTTTTT. The rearrangement links TRBV7-8 to TRBJ1-4; no definite D call. The CDR3 loop spans 16 amino acids. Germline CDR1 reads SGHVS; CDR2 reads FQNEAQ. Trimming cost V 6 bases and J 6 bases, with 20 bases left between them.

The genes are TRBV5-6 and TRBJ1-1; D is perhaps TRBD1 (6 bases). The CDR3 spans 13 residues. The germline CDR1 and CDR2 sequences are SGHDT and YYEEEE. V lost 0 bases and J lost 8, with 11 bases in between. The CDR3 protein is CASSLAGVGEAFF. The CDR3 nucleotides are TGTGCCAGCAGCTTGGCAGGGGTGGGCGAAGCTTTCTTT.

The J gene is TRBJ1-6, the V gene TRBV7-2, with TRBD1 matching over 8 bases. Germline V lookup: CDR1 SGHTA, CDR2 FQGNSA. The CDR3 loop spans 16 amino acids. V trimming: 4 bases; J trimming: 7 bases; junction bases outside the gene matches: 9. This CDR3 reads CASSYATTGGNSPLHF. CDR3 bases: TGTGCCAGCAGCTACGCGACAACAGGGGGGAATTCACCCCTCCACTTT.

This clone was detected only once. This chain connects TRBV7-9 to TRBJ1-1; TRBD1 aligns across 10 bases. The germline V gene has CDR1 SEHNR and CDR2 FQNEAQ (reference sequence). This CDR3 has 16 residues. The J segment lost 4 bases and the V segment lost 6 bases, leaving 11 bases of the junction unmatched. CDR3 protein: CASSYGPGQGPTEAFF. In nucleotides, the CDR3 is TGTGCCAGCAGTTATGGCCCGGGACAGGGGCCCACTGAAGCTTTCTTT. The variable domain in full, with the rest retrieved from reference TRBV7-9 and TRBJ1-1, is DTGVSQNPRHKITKRGQNVTFRCDPISEHNRLYWYRQTLGQGPEFLTYFQNEAQLEKSRLLSDRFSAERPKGSFSTLEIQRTEQGDSAMYLCASSYGPGQGPTEAFFGQGTRLTVV.

The chain employs TRBV18 and TRBJ2-5; 12 bases map to TRBD2. The V segment lost 4 bases and the J segment 1 base; nucleotides outside the gene matches: 1. The germline V gene has CDR1 KGHSH and CDR2 LQKENI. This CDR3 has 15 residues. In DNA, the CDR3 is TGTGCCAGCTCACTACTAGCGGGGGGCCAAGAGACCCAGTACTTC. The encoded protein is CASSLLAGGQETQYF.

Here the CDR3 DNA reads TGTGCCAGTAGTGCTACAGGGGGCGACTACGAGCAGTACTTC. The encoded protein is CASSATGGDYEQYF. The J gene is TRBJ2-7, the V gene TRBV19, with TRBD1 matching over 9 bases. V lost 5 bases, J lost 3 bases, and 5 bases stayed unmatched. The CDR3 loop spans 14 amino acids. Germline V gene lookup returns CDR1 LNHDA and CDR2 SQIVND (reference sequence).

This chain connects TRBV9 to TRBJ2-7; 7 bases map to TRBD1. Germline V CDR1 and CDR2: SGDLS, YYNGEE. This CDR3 comprises 14 residues. The V and J ends lost 3 bases and 2 bases, in that order; junction bases with no gene match: 5. The CDR3 bases are TGTGCCAGCAGCGAGGCCACAGGGGCCTACGAGCAGTACTTC. Translation: CASSEATGAYEQYF.

In its sample, this clone was seen a few times. This sequence joins TRBV7-6 and TRBJ2-3; 7 positions match TRBD2. This CDR3 contains 15 residues. V dropped 2 bases and J dropped 1; count of bases not matched to a gene: 3. The germline gives CDR1 SGHVS, CDR2 FNYEAQ. CDR3 nucleotide sequence: TGTGCCAGCAGCTTAAGGGACTACCGCACAGATACGCAGTATTTT. Amino acid sequence: CASSLRDYRTDTQYF.

This clone appeared once. The V gene is TRBV6-5, the J gene TRBJ1-2; a weak D match, TRBD1 (5 bases). Trimming left V 4 bases short and J 4 bases short, with 13 bases between. The germline gives CDR1 MNHEY, CDR2 SVGAGI. The CDR3 loop spans 14 amino acids. The CDR3 nucleotides are TGTGCCAGCAGTTTGGTAGGAGACAGCTATGGCTACACCTTC. Protein: CASSLVGDSYGYTF.

This rearrangement joins TRBV5-1 to TRBJ2-3; D is undetermined. The CDR3 has 14 residues. Trimming left V 0 bases short and J 1 base short, with 6 bases between. In germline, CDR1 is SGHRS, CDR2 YFSETQ. CDR3 protein: CASSLDQGTDTQYF. CDR3 nucleotides: TGCGCCAGCAGCTTGGATCAGGGCACAGATACGCAGTATTTT.

CDR3 amino acids: CASSSDPGVINYGYTF. Here the CDR3 DNA reads TGTGCCAGCAGCTCTGATCCAGGGGTAATCAACTATGGCTACACCTTC. The chain joins TRBV7-2 to TRBJ1-2; maybe TRBD1 (6 bases). CDR3 length equals 16 residues. Trimming left V 4 bases short and J 2 bases short, with 17 bases between. The germline V gene encodes CDR1 SGHTA and CDR2 FQGNSA.

This chain links TRBV7-9 with TRBJ2-7; D possibly corresponds to TRBD1 (5 bases). The CDR3 spans 14 residues. Trimming took off 1 base at V and 6 bases at J, with 13 bases between the two ends. From germline, CDR1 is SEHNR and CDR2 FQNEAQ (reference sequence). Here the CDR3 DNA reads TGTGCCAGCAGCTTAGGGGGTGGCAGGGTCGAGCAGTACTTC. Its translation: CASSLGGGRVEQYF.

The chain recombines TRBV29-1 with TRBJ2-7, with D tentatively TRBD2 (5 bases). CDR3 length: 15 residues. V was shortened by 2 bases and J by 2 bases, with 16 bases between the two germline ends. Germline CDR1 and CDR2: SQVTM and ANQGSEA. CDR3: CSVENDEGIAYEQYF. The CDR3, as DNA: TGCAGCGTTGAAAATGACGAGGGAATCGCCTACGAGCAGTACTTC.

The chain carries TRBV9 and TRBJ2-6, with D tentatively TRBD2 (5 bases). The CDR3 is 16 amino acids. The V end was cut by 3 bases, the J end by 0 bases, with 10 bases between. The V gene's germline CDR1 is SGDLS and CDR2 YYNGEE. Here the CDR3 reads CASSAGRSSGANVLTF. As DNA, the CDR3 is TGTGCCAGCAGCGCGGGAAGAAGCTCTGGGGCCAACGTCCTGACTTTC. Based on the CDR3 plus reference TRBV9 and TRBJ2-6, the full variable domain is DSGVTQTPKHLITATGQRVTLRCSPRSGDLSVYWYQQSLDQGLQFLIQYYNGEERAKGNILERFSAQQFPDLHSELNLSSLELGDSALYFCASSAGRSSGANVLTFGAGSRLTVL.

The chain has TRBV27 and TRBJ1-4; 9 positions match TRBD1. CDR3 length equals 14 residues. V was pared by 5 bases and J by 7 bases, with 5 bases of the junction left unmatched. From germline, CDR1 is MNHEY and CDR2 SMNVEV (reference sequence). CDR3 sequence reads: CASSMGQGVEKLFF. The DNA for the CDR3 is TGTGCCAGCAGTATGGGACAGGGAGTTGAAAAACTGTTTTTT.

V is TRBV2 and J is TRBJ2-2; 10 bases are a match to TRBD2. The CDR3 contains 16 residues. The germline V gene has CDR1 SNHLY and CDR2 FYNNEI. V dropped 6 bases and J dropped 4; count of bases not matched to a gene: 8. In DNA, the CDR3 is TGTGCCAGCAGCTACAAAGCGGGGGGGCGCACCGGGGAGCTGTTTTTT. Translation gives CASSYKAGGRTGELFF.

This rearrangement joins TRBV15 to TRBJ2-6; weak D call: TRBD2 (6 bases). Germline V CDR1 and CDR2: LNHNV, YYDKDF (reference sequence). The CDR3 runs 19 residues. Trimming took off 0 bases at V and 0 bases at J, with 15 bases between the two ends. CDR3 sequence: CATSRDRRESSSGANVLTF. Written as DNA, the CDR3 is TGTGCCACCAGCAGAGATCGGAGGGAATCAAGCTCTGGGGCCAACGTCCTGACTTTC.

This chain connects TRBV27 to TRBJ2-5, with D perhaps matching TRBD1 (5 bases). This CDR3 has 22 residues. Deletions cut 2 bases from V and 7 bases from J, with 38 bases between. Germline CDR1 and CDR2: MNHEY and SMNVEV (reference sequence). The CDR3 DNA reads as TGTGCCAGCAGTTTAAGGGGCCCTTTTGCCCCGTTTTTCCTATCGGTGTGCGGGACCCAGTACTTC. Amino acid sequence: CASSLRGPFAPFFLSVCGTQYF.

In this sample, this clone turned up once. The gene calls are TRBV7-8 and TRBJ2-5; no firm D call. CDR3 length: 15 residues. Trimming took 1 base from V and 0 from J, leaving 9 bases between them. Germline V gives CDR1 SGHVS, CDR2 FQNEAQ. The CDR3 region has the DNA TGTGCCAGCAGCTTAGGGTCTGGCTACCAAGAGACCCAGTACTTC. This sequence encodes CASSLGSGYQETQYF. Variable domain in full (rest from reference TRBV7-8 and TRBJ2-5): GAGVSQSPRYKVAKRGQDVALRCDPISGHVSLFWYQQALGQGPEFLTYFQNEAQLDKSGLPSDRFFAERPEGSVSTLKIQRTQQEDSAVYLCASSLGSGYQETQYFGPGTRLLVL.

The V gene is TRBV6-1, the J gene TRBJ2-2; 12 positions agree with TRBD2. Trimming at V came to 3 bases and at J to 7 bases, leaving 6 bases not matched to a gene. The CDR3 is 16 residues long. Per germline, CDR1 MNHNS and CDR2 SASEGT. The DNA for the CDR3 is TGTGCCAGCAGTGACGGACTAGCGGGGCGGGTCGGGGAGCTGTTTTTT. Translation gives CASSDGLAGRVGELFF.